This passage covers 24 T cell receptor beta chains from one sample sequenced in a study of cytomegalovirus exposure and HLA in healthy donors. PCR used 60 Vbeta primers and 13 Jbeta primers. Assay used: immunoSEQ multiplex PCR; TCRdb lists only in-frame clones, some missing. This table holds about 190,000 clones, roughly 77% found once. Sequencing was carried out using PBMCs. The source of these receptors is a woman in her 30s in good health and CMV-seropositive.

The chain carries TRBV7-2 and TRBJ2-7; 10 nucleotides match TRBD2. Looked up from germline, CDR1 is SGHTA and CDR2 is FQGNSA. V was pared by 5 bases and J by 2 bases, with 6 bases of the junction left unmatched. CDR3 length: 15 residues. CDR3 coding DNA: TGTGCCAGCAGCCCTGCTAGCGGGAGCCCCTACGAGCAGTACTTC. Protein product: CASSPASGSPYEQYF. The variable domain in full, completed from reference TRBV7-2 and TRBJ2-7, reads GAGVSQSPSNKVTEKGKDVELRCDPISGHTALYWYRQSLGQGLEFLIYFQGNSAPDKSGLPSDRFSAERTGGSVSTLTIQRTQQEDSAVYLCASSPASGSPYEQYFGPGTRLTVT.

The chain's CDR3 is CASSLAASGRGYEQYF. The CDR3 nucleotides are TGCGCCAGCAGCTTGGCGGCTAGCGGGAGGGGGTACGAGCAGTACTTC. This chain joins TRBV5-1 and TRBJ2-7; 12 bases are shared with TRBD2. The J segment lost 4 bases and the V segment lost 0 bases, leaving 5 bases of the junction unmatched. Germline CDR1 is SGHRS and CDR2 is YFSETQ. There are 16 residues in the CDR3.

The V gene is TRBV15, the J gene TRBJ2-1; D remains ambiguous. The CDR3 sequence is 16 residues long. Germline-derived CDR1 and CDR2 are LNHNV and YYDKDF (reference sequence). With 0 bases removed from V and 4 bases from J, the gap between germline ends came to 13 bases. The CDR3 DNA reads as TGTGCCACCAGCAGAGATCTTTCTTGGCAGTACAATGAGCAGTTCTTC. Its protein is CATSRDLSWQYNEQFF. Full variable domain (remainder filled in from reference TRBV15 and TRBJ2-1): DAMVIQNPRYQVTQFGKPVTLSCSQTLNHNVMYWYQQKSSQAPKLLFHYYDKDFNNEADTPDNFQSRRPNTSFCFLDIRSPGLGDTAMYLCATSRDLSWQYNEQFFGPGTRLTVL.

The chain uses TRBV28 and TRBJ1-5; 11 bases are a match to TRBD1. The J segment lost 6 bases and the V segment lost 7 bases, leaving 11 bases of the junction unmatched. Per the germline V gene, CDR1 is MDHEN and CDR2 is SYDVKM. The CDR3 is 16 amino acids. The CDR3 DNA sequence: TGTGCCAGCACATTGACGGGACAGGGGGAGGGTCAGCCCCAGCATTTT. This gives the protein CASTLTGQGEGQPQHF.

Comment on this clone: Other DNA sequences within the sample encode an identical CDR3. The rearrangement uses TRBV7-6 and TRBJ2-7, with 11 positions matching TRBD1. CDR3 length equals 14 residues. Germline V gene data show CDR1 as SGHVS and CDR2 as FNYEAQ. The junction had 3 bases not matched to a gene; V was cut back by 5 bases and J by 3 bases. The CDR3 sequence: CASSPGTGGYEQYF. The CDR3 nucleotides read TGTGCCAGCAGCCCCGGGACAGGGGGCTACGAGCAGTACTTC. Full variable domain (rest looked up from reference TRBV7-6 and TRBJ2-7): GAGVSQSPRYKVTKRGQDVALRCDPISGHVSLYWYRQALGQGPEFLTYFNYEAQQDKSGLPNDRFSAERPEGSISTLTIQRTEQRDSAMYRCASSPGTGGYEQYFGPGTRLTVT.

This clone was detected only a few times. This chain joins TRBV2 and TRBJ2-5, with D possibly TRBD2 on 5 matching bases. CDR1 SNHLY and CDR2 FYNNEI come from the germline V gene. The CDR3 totals 12 residues. V was pared by 2 bases and J by 9 bases, with 10 bases between. CDR3 DNA sequence: TGTGCCAGCAGTGAATCGGTGGAGGCCCAGTACTTC. Translating it yields CASSESVEAQYF. Full variable domain (remainder filled in from reference TRBV2 and TRBJ2-5): EPEVTQTPSHQVTQMGQEVILRCVPISNHLYFYWYRQILGQKVEFLVSFYNNEISEKSEIFDDQFSVERPDGSNFTLKIRSTKLEDSAMYFCASSESVEAQYFGPGTRLLVL.

This chain connects TRBV27 to TRBJ2-5; TRBD2 matches 8 bases. CDR3 size: 15 residues. CDR1 is MNHEY and CDR2 is SMNVEV in the germline V gene (reference sequence). The J segment lost 2 bases and the V segment lost 4 bases, leaving 6 bases of the junction unmatched. The CDR3 DNA reads TGTGCCAGCAGTTCGGGAGGGTCCTATCAAGAGACCCAGTACTTC. Encoded protein: CASSSGGSYQETQYF.

Points on this clone: Other nucleotide sequences from this sample produce the same CDR3. The V and J genes are TRBV2 and TRBJ2-7, with 12 bases that match TRBD2. CDR1 and CDR2 from the germline V gene are SNHLY and FYNNEI. This CDR3 is built from 14 residues. Losses at the gene ends were 5 bases for V and 4 bases for J; bases not matched to a gene: 3. The CDR3 DNA sequence: TGTGCCAGCAGTCCTGGACTAGCGGGGTACGAGCAGTACTTC. Its translation is CASSPGLAGYEQYF.

The chain joins TRBV10-2 to TRBJ2-1; 14 bases agree with TRBD2. The CDR3 has 14 residues. CDR1 is WSHSY, CDR2 SAAADI, per germline. Trimming at V came to 6 bases and at J to 9 bases, leaving 4 bases not matched to a gene. The chain's CDR3 is CASRGLAGGVEQFF. The CDR3 DNA follows: TGCGCCAGCAGAGGACTAGCGGGAGGTGTTGAGCAGTTCTTC.

The chain links TRBV28 to TRBJ1-2; 10 bases align to TRBD1. Germline V gene sequence: CDR1 MDHEN, CDR2 SYDVKM. The CDR3 runs 15 residues. J was trimmed by 5 bases and V by 7 bases; bases with no gene match: 10. The CDR3 DNA reads as TGTGCCAGCACCTCGGGACAGGGGACGGCTTATGGCTACACCTTC. Protein sequence: CASTSGQGTAYGYTF.

The genes are TRBV18 and TRBJ2-2; 9 bases line up with TRBD2. Trimming removed 3 bases from V and 7 bases from J; junction bases left unmatched: 9. This CDR3 region has 16 residues. CDR1 and CDR2 from the germline V gene are KGHSH and LQKENI. CDR3 loop: CASSPLVAGEDGELFF. CDR3 DNA sequence: TGTGCCAGCTCACCCCTCGTAGCGGGAGAGGACGGGGAGCTGTTTTTT.

J is TRBJ1-1 and V is TRBV19; D perhaps matches TRBD1 (5 bases). V was trimmed by 6 bases and J by 1 base, leaving 12 bases between them. This CDR3 has 14 amino acids. Germline CDR1 is LNHDA and CDR2 is SQIVND (reference sequence). CDR3 region: CASSRGVGNTEAFF. The DNA of the CDR3 is TGTGCCAGTAGCCGGGGGGTCGGGAACACTGAAGCTTTCTTT.

In this sample, this clone turned up a few times. V gene TRBV5-6 combines with J gene TRBJ2-7; TRBD2 is a possible D gene (5 bases). The germline gives CDR1 SGHDT, CDR2 YYEEEE. The V gene lost 0 bases and the J gene lost 4 bases, with 11 bases spanning the gap. The CDR3 covers 14 residues. CDR3 nucleotides: TGTGCCAGCAGCTTGGCTGGACTGGAATACGAGCAGTACTTC. The encoded protein is CASSLAGLEYEQYF.

The chain recombines TRBV15 with TRBJ1-1; 9 bases are shared with TRBD1. The V gene end was trimmed by 0 bases and the J gene end by 4 bases; junction bases not matched to a gene: 0. The CDR3 length is 14 residues. Germline CDR1 is LNHNV and CDR2 is YYDKDF (reference sequence). Here the CDR3 reads CATSRETGGTEAFF. The CDR3 DNA sequence: TGTGCCACCAGCAGAGAGACAGGGGGCACTGAAGCTTTCTTT.

With regard to this clone: Germline is not matched at one junction end, which may reflect a read error. This rearrangement joins TRBV7-9 to TRBJ2-1, with D maybe TRBD1 (7 bases). CDR1 and CDR2 (germline): SEHNR, FQNEAQ (reference sequence). The CDR3 extends over 11 amino acids. In DNA, the CDR3 is TGTGCCAGCACAGGGGGACTCAGGCCAATCTTC. Its protein is CASTGGLRPIF.

This clone was seen a handful of times. The gene calls are TRBV18 and TRBJ2-7; 12 nucleotides match TRBD2. Germline V CDR1 and CDR2: KGHSH, LQKENI. J gave up 2 bases and V 0 bases, and 2 bases lay outside the gene matches. The CDR3 runs 16 residues. The CDR3 protein is CASSPPGLAGTYEQYF. DNA of the CDR3: TGTGCCAGCTCACCACCGGGACTAGCGGGCACCTACGAGCAGTACTTC.

The rearrangement uses TRBV28 and TRBJ2-1, with a tentative D call TRBD2 (6 bases). Germline assignment: CDR1 MDHEN and CDR2 SYDVKM. This CDR3 comprises 13 residues. V was shortened by 6 bases and J by 14 bases, with 20 bases between the two germline ends. The CDR3 here is CASSDPRQGLEFF. The CDR3 nucleotides read TGTGCCAGCAGCGATCCTCGGCAGGGACTGGAGTTCTTC.

This clone was found a few times. The chain recombines TRBV28 with TRBJ1-5; 10 nucleotides line up with TRBD1. Per the germline V gene, CDR1 is MDHEN and CDR2 is SYDVKM. V lost 3 bases, J lost 1 base, and 6 bases stayed unmatched. This CDR3 contains 17 residues. The CDR3 here is CASSFQRQGASNQPQHF. CDR3 DNA sequence: TGTGCCAGCAGTTTCCAACGACAGGGGGCCAGCAATCAGCCCCAGCATTTT.

This clone was recorded a few times. This sequence joins TRBV2 and TRBJ1-3; tentatively, D is TRBD1 (5 bases). The germline V and J ends were trimmed by 0 bases and 5 bases, with 11 bases remaining between them. This CDR3 spans 15 amino acids. Germline assignment: CDR1 SNHLY and CDR2 FYNNEI. CDR3 DNA: TGTGCCAGCAGTGAAGCGGCAGGGAGGAGAAACACCATATATTTT. Translating it yields CASSEAAGRRNTIYF.

V and J are TRBV27 and TRBJ2-7; D possibly corresponds to TRBD1 (6 bases). With 4 bases removed from V and 4 bases from J, the gap between germline ends came to 11 bases. This CDR3 contains 13 residues. CDR1 is MNHEY and CDR2 is SMNVEV in the germline V gene (reference sequence). The CDR3 spells CASSSGVWYEQYF. DNA of the CDR3: TGTGCCAGCAGTTCAGGGGTATGGTACGAGCAGTACTTC.

The chain employs TRBV5-4 and TRBJ2-5; 13 bases line up with TRBD2. With 4 bases clipped from V and 2 bases from J, the junction kept 5 bases outside the gene matches. CDR1 is SGHNT and CDR2 is YYREEE in the germline V gene (reference sequence). The CDR3 loop spans 16 amino acids. The CDR3: CASSPELAGGQETQYF. CDR3 bases: TGTGCCAGCAGCCCCGAACTAGCGGGAGGGCAAGAGACCCAGTACTTC.

The chain is built from TRBV6-1 and TRBJ1-3; no clear D gene. CDR1 and CDR2 from the germline V gene are MNHNS and SASEGT. This CDR3 spans 13 amino acids. The V gene lost 5 bases and the J gene lost 5 bases, with 10 bases spanning the gap. CDR3 residues: CASSPGGRNTIYF. CDR3 coding DNA: TGTGCCAGCAGTCCCGGCGGGCGAAACACCATATATTTT.

The V and J genes are TRBV23-1 and TRBJ2-2; the D is unclear. TRBV23-1 is reported as an ORF; its role is uncertain. Trimming left V 9 bases short and J 4 bases short, with 9 bases between. This CDR3 is built from 12 residues. CDR3 coding DNA: TGCGCCAGACAGTTGCCCACCGGGGAGCTGTTTTTT. Its translation is CARQLPTGELFF.

The chain carries TRBV7-9 and TRBJ2-5, with D perhaps TRBD2 (6 bases). Germline V gene lookup returns CDR1 SEHNR and CDR2 FQNEAQ (reference sequence). The CDR3 is 13 residues long. V was shortened by 7 bases and J by 0 bases, with 9 bases between the two germline ends. The CDR3 is CASNRGYQETQYF. The CDR3 DNA sequence: TGTGCCAGCAACCGGGGGTACCAAGAGACCCAGTACTTC. The full variable domain, in which reference TRBV7-9 and TRBJ2-5 provide the parts outside the CDR3, is DTGVSQNPRHKITKRGQNVTFRCDPISEHNRLYWYRQTLGQGPEFLTYFQNEAQLEKSRLLSDRFSAERPKGSFSTLEIQRTEQGDSAMYLCASNRGYQETQYFGPGTRLLVL.